This T cell receptor (beta chain) was identified in a study of cytomegalovirus exposure and HLA in healthy donors. Study-level findings and limits: In the approximately 120 validation repertoires, a later analysis found that first-cohort TCR clusters tended to co-occur. Through in vitro validation, three CMV-associated chains were shown to be specific for CMV antigens. A list of around 160 TCR beta chains associated with cytomegalovirus was given.

Comment on this clone: Its matching antigen is unknown.

Trimming removed 0 bases at V and 2 bases at J, with 10 bases between. Germline values: CDR1 SGHVS, CDR2 FNYEAQ. The CDR3 consists of 16 residues. TCRdb's table, derived via immunoSEQ multiplex PCR, lists solely in-frame clones and lacks some. The sample records 150,000 or so clones, over 80% being singletons. The chain uses TRBV7-6 and TRBJ1-4, with D possibly TRBD1 on 5 matching bases. This TCR was recovered from a woman in her 30s in good health and CMV-seropositive. Sequenced material: PBMCs. Written as DNA, the CDR3 is TGTGCCAGCAGCTTAGCAGGGGCTGGGACTAATGAAAAACTGTTTTTT. It specifies CASSLAGAGTNEKLFF.